Shown below are 5 T cell receptor beta chains from a single sample sequenced in a study of PD-L1 blockade in urothelial cancer. Time point described: pretreatment peripheral blood. Clones were read by immunoSEQ multiplex PCR, and TCRdb kept only the in-frame ones, dropping some. The sample consists of 100,000 to 150,000 clones, approximately 84% of them appearing once. The sample here was PBMCs, taken around atezolizumab (anti-PD-L1) treatment. Source of these receptors: a man aged 45-65 years with urothelial cancer.

V and J are TRBV19 and TRBJ2-7; 12 bases match TRBD2. The CDR3 extends over 17 amino acids. Germline-derived CDR1 and CDR2 are LNHDA and SQIVND (reference sequence). V was pared by 3 bases and J by 2 bases, with 8 bases of the junction left unmatched. The CDR3 bases are TGTGCCAGTAGTATCCGACTAGCGGGAGAAGTCCCCTACGAGCAGTACTTC. Translation gives CASSIRLAGEVPYEQYF.

The chain recombines TRBV5-1 with TRBJ1-3; 10 bases align to TRBD1. Germline-derived CDR1 and CDR2 are SGHRS and YFSETQ. Losses at the gene ends were 4 bases for V and 4 bases for J; bases not matched to a gene: 8. This CDR3 is built from 16 residues. CDR3 nucleotide sequence: TGCGCCAGCAGCGACGGGACAGGGGCTGGGGGAAACACCATATATTTT. Encoded protein: CASSDGTGAGGNTIYF. The full variable domain, completed using reference TRBV5-1 and TRBJ1-3, is KAGVTQTPRYLIKTRGQQVTLSCSPISGHRSVSWYQQTPGQGLQFLFEYFSETQRNKGNFPGRFSGRQFSNSRSEMNVSTLELGDSALYLCASSDGTGAGGNTIYFGEGSWLTVV.

The chain combines TRBV19 with TRBJ1-4; D may be TRBD1 (5 bases). This CDR3 has 14 residues. With 0 bases removed from V and 8 bases from J, the gap between germline ends came to 10 bases. Germline lookup yields CDR1 LNHDA and CDR2 SQIVND (reference sequence). CDR3 residues: CASSIDRQGEKLFF. DNA of the CDR3: TGTGCCAGTAGTATAGATCGCCAGGGCGAAAAACTGTTTTTT.

The chain combines TRBV7-8 with TRBJ1-4; D not resolved. There are 15 residues in the CDR3. With 5 bases removed from V and 3 bases from J, the gap between germline ends came to 13 bases. Per germline, CDR1 SGHVS and CDR2 FQNEAQ. CDR3 sequence (DNA): TGTGCCAGCAGCAAAGAGGTGTGGGCTAATGAAAAACTGTTTTTT. Its protein product is CASSKEVWANEKLFF.

This clone was recorded only once. The CDR3 loop is CASSFGTSVTSSTDTQYF. The CDR3 DNA reads TGTGCCAGCAGCTTCGGGACTAGCGTTACCTCTAGCACAGATACGCAGTATTTT. V is TRBV5-6 and J is TRBJ2-3; TRBD2 matches at 10 bases. This CDR3 is built from 18 residues. Germline trimming cut 2 bases from V and 0 bases from J; bases unmatched to any gene: 9. In germline, CDR1 is SGHDT, CDR2 YYEEEE.